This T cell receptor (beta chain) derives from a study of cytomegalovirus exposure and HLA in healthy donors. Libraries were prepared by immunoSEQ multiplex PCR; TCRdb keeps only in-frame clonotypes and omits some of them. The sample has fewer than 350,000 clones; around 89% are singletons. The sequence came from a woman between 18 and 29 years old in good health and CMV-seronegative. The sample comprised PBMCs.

The CDR3 spells CAWKTGAGNTIYF. The CDR3 region has the DNA TGTGCCTGGAAGACAGGGGCTGGAAACACCATATATTTT. J is TRBJ1-3 and V is TRBV30; the match to TRBD1 covers 8 bases. The V gene's germline CDR1 is GTSNPN and CDR2 SVGIG (reference sequence). CDR3 length: 13 residues. Unmatched junction bases numbered 1, after V lost 4 bases and J lost 2 bases.